This T cell receptor (beta chain) was identified during a study of blood T cells in healthy people across ages. Together with a sample-barcoded 5' primer, a J-beta primer mix was included in a second PCR lasting about 6 to 11 cycles. TCRdb used MiXCR to reprocess the 5' RACE reads, holding one entry per CDR3 protein. The repertoire holds more than 900,000 distinct CDR3 sequences, with approximately 25% as singletons. The CDR3 has 15 amino acids. The sample was also linked to a second study, of T cells of mothers and their children. Per that paper: Similar thymic selection effects on TCR recombination output appear in pairs, both related and unrelated. It was related mother-child pairs that showed slightly higher overlap than unrelated pairs, without reaching significance.

The sequence derives from a girl aged 2 to 9 in good health. V and J are TRBV23-1 and TRBJ2-1; no clear D gene. The J call may be faulty, since TRBJ2-7 better matches the DNA end. TRBV23-1 is designated an ORF whose function remains uncertain. Sequencing was done on a sample of blood. This CDR3 reads CASSQSSTAYYEQYF. The CDR3 nucleotides are TGCGCCAGCAGTCAATCCTCCACAGCTTACTACGAGCAGTACTTC.